The rows below give T cell receptor beta chains drawn from one sample of a study of blood T cell repertoires in COVID-19. Measured with immunoSEQ multiplex PCR; TCRdb has only the in-frame clones, and not every one. The sample yields roughly 150,000 clones, approximately 83% seen once. Material: PBMCs or T cells enriched from blood (not recorded which). These TCRs come from a man between 65 and 85 years old who had been exposed to COVID-19. CDR3s include the opening cysteine and the closing phenylalanine or tryptophan. The D gene is left open where the match is weak. The size field is filled for only some rows; it gives once, few, many or a size class.

TRBJ1-4 TRBD1 . TRBV4-1 CASSQPGQGEEKLFF TGCGCCAGCAGCCAGCCGGGACAGGGTGAAGAAAAACTGTTTTTT
TRBJ2-3 . once TRBV19 CASQDYFTQYF TGTGCCAGCCAAGACTATTTTACGCAGTATTTT
TRBJ2-7 . . TRBV5-1 CASTPSASYEQYF TGCGCCAGCACCCCGTCCGCGTCCTACGAGCAGTACTTC
TRBJ2-3 TRBD2 . TRBV30 CAWPAGTSGSADTQYF TGTGCCTGGCCGGCGGGGACTAGCGGGAGCGCAGATACGCAGTATTTT
TRBJ1-4 . . TRBV15 CATSREWDSNEKLFF TGTGCCACCAGCAGAGAATGGGACTCTAATGAAAAACTGTTTTTT
TRBJ1-3 . . TRBV19 CASSRPGNLASGNTIYF TGTGCCAGTAGTAGGCCCGGTAATCTAGCCTCTGGAAACACCATATATTTT
TRBJ2-7 TRBD1 . TRBV4-2 CASSQGHRGYEQYF TGTGCCAGCAGCCAAGGCCACAGGGGCTACGAGCAGTACTTC
TRBJ1-2 TRBD1 . TRBV24-1 CATSPGQGFGYTF TGTGCCACCAGCCCGGGACAGGGGTTTGGCTACACCTTC
TRBJ2-1 TRBD2 few TRBV5-1 CASSPHGGGNYNEQFF TGCGCCAGCAGCCCCCACGGGGGAGGGAACTACAATGAGCAGTTCTTC
TRBJ2-1 . . TRBV19 CASSMLGQLYNEQFF TGTGCCAGTAGTATGTTAGGACAGTTATACAATGAGCAGTTCTTC
TRBJ2-2 . . TRBV15 CATSRGTIQNTGELFF TGTGCCACCAGCAGAGGGACTATCCAGAACACCGGGGAGCTGTTTTTT
TRBJ1-1 . . TRBV29-1 CSVDEGTPKPEAFF TGCAGCGTTGATGAGGGCACCCCAAAACCTGAAGCTTTCTTT
TRBJ1-5 . . TRBV7-2 CASSSSGQPQHF TGTGCCAGCAGCTCTAGCGGACAGCCCCAGCATTTT
TRBJ2-7 . . TRBV5-5 CASSLVHPFPGNYEQYF TGTGCCAGCAGCTTGGTTCATCCGTTTCCCGGGAACTACGAGCAGTACTTC
TRBJ1-1 TRBD1 . TRBV27 CASSYDRGNTEAFF TGTGCCAGCAGCTATGACAGGGGGAACACTGAAGCTTTTTTT
TRBJ1-1 TRBD1 . TRBV5-4 CASSHRDRGAGGTEAFF TGTGCCAGCAGCCACCGGGACAGGGGGGCTGGGGGCACTGAAGCTTTCTTT
TRBJ1-5 . . TRBV6-1 CASSEGPTNYQPQHF TGTGCCAGCAGTGAAGGTCCAACGAACTATCAGCCCCAGCATTTT
TRBJ1-2 . . TRBV7-2 CASSLAPGRDGYTF TGTGCCAGCAGCTTAGCTCCGGGGAGGGATGGCTACACCTTC
TRBJ1-2 . . TRBV12-3/TRBV12-4 CASSSAGGGYTF TGTGCCAGCAGTTCAGCAGGAGGAGGCTACACCTTC
TRBJ2-3 . . TRBV7-9 CASSLGGAGTDTQYF TGTGCCAGCAGCTTAGGGGGCGCCGGGACAGATACGCAGTATTTT
TRBJ2-2 TRBD2 . TRBV6-5 CASGAGSDTGELFF TGTGCCAGCGGAGCGGGGTCGGACACCGGGGAGCTGTTTTTT
TRBJ1-5 . . TRBV6-5 CASSYRQFNQPQHF TGTGCCAGCAGTTACCGACAGTTCAATCAGCCCCAGCATTTT
TRBJ2-6 TRBD1 once TRBV28 CASSEEGASSSGANVLTF TGTGCCAGCAGTGAAGAGGGGGCCTCCTCGAGCGGGGCCAACGTCCTGACTTTC
TRBJ1-1 . . TRBV18 CASSPPGHMNTEAFF TGTGCCAGCTCACCACCGGGACACATGAACACTGAAGCTTTCTTT
TRBJ1-5 TRBD1 once TRBV19 CASSPGQGIWHF TGTGCCAGTAGTCCGGGACAGGGAATTTGGCATTTT
TRBJ2-4 TRBD1 . TRBV5-1 CASSVSQGAKNIQYF TGCGCCAGCAGCGTATCACAGGGGGCCAAAAACATTCAGTACTTC
TRBJ2-2 . . TRBV2 CASSELRAGGELFF TGTGCCAGCAGTGAACTCAGGGCCGGCGGGGAGCTGTTTTTT
TRBJ2-2 TRBD1 . TRBV19 CASSDGQVFSGELFF TGTGCCAGTAGCGACGGACAGGTATTTTCCGGGGAGCTGTTTTTT